This record concerns one T cell receptor (beta chain) sequence. The data are from a study of human T cells and chemical hapten exposure. Time point meaning: patch test 1, 2 weeks after DPC sensitization. Stated treatment: therapeutic diphenylcyclopropenone sensitization with weekly scalp DPC. The germline V gene has CDR1 LGHDT and CDR2 YNNKEL (reference sequence). V shed 1 base and J shed 3 bases, with 9 bases lying between them. The CDR3 is 15 amino acids. TCRdb re-analysed the RACE reads in MiXCR, keeping a single row per CDR3 protein. This table has around 380,000 distinct CDR3 sequences, more than 4.5% appearing once.

The source was whole blood, collected in connection with sensitization to the hapten diphenylcyclopropenone (DPC). This TCR was recovered from a woman aged 45 to 65 with alopecia areata. Some clones in this sample may be carry-over from other donors' samples. J is TRBJ1-4 and V is TRBV3-1; weak D call: TRBD1 (5 bases). CDR3 nucleotide sequence: TGTGCCAGCAGCCAAGCGGGGGGGGCTAATGAAAAACTGTTTTTT. Protein product: CASSQAGGANEKLFF.